This paragraph reports one T cell receptor (beta chain). Authors' analysis steps: Counts of nucleated cells, estimated from reference gene primer amplification, were obtained. Assay used: immunoSEQ multiplex PCR; TCRdb lists only in-frame clones, some missing. D and trimming come from the DNA, and the V and J calls and clone size come from that table. This repertoire shows a few hundred thousand clones, roughly 80% found once; its top ten account for roughly 3%. These data originate in a study of blood T cell repertoires in COVID-19. Turning to the study itself: The United States, Italy and Spain were the sources of the acute and convalescent COVID-19 samples.

CDR1 and CDR2 (germline): MNHEY, SMNVEV (reference sequence). This CDR3 is built from 16 residues. The V end was cut by 3 bases, the J end by 6 bases, with 17 bases between. This TCR was sampled from a woman in her 30s who had recovered from COVID-19. This rearrangement joins TRBV27 to TRBJ1-4, with D possibly being TRBD1 (5 bases). Sequencing input: peripheral blood. The CDR3 reads CASSLYGRDFDEKLFF. The CDR3 DNA reads TGTGCCAGCAGTTTGTACGGCCGGGACTTTGATGAAAAACTGTTTTTT.